This TCR beta chain was documented in a study of blood T cell repertoires in COVID-19. At the level of the study: The study drew acute and convalescent COVID-19 samples from the United States, Italy and Spain.

The CDR3 extends over 12 amino acids. Germline CDR1 is SGHTA and CDR2 is FQGNSA. The V gene lost 5 bases and the J gene lost 4 bases, with 9 bases spanning the gap. Clinical history as reported by participants underpinned cohort assignment. Sequencing used immunoSEQ multiplex PCR; TCRdb keeps in-frame clones, though not all of them. The repertoire holds 400,000 to 500,000 clones, with roughly 88% as singletons. This TCR was recovered from a woman aged 18-30 years who had been exposed to COVID-19. The chain uses TRBV7-2 and TRBJ2-7; D is unclear. The sample comprised PBMCs or T cells enriched from blood (not recorded which). CDR3 region: CASSRDLYEQYF. The CDR3 DNA sequence: TGTGCCAGCAGCCGCGACTTGTACGAGCAGTACTTC.